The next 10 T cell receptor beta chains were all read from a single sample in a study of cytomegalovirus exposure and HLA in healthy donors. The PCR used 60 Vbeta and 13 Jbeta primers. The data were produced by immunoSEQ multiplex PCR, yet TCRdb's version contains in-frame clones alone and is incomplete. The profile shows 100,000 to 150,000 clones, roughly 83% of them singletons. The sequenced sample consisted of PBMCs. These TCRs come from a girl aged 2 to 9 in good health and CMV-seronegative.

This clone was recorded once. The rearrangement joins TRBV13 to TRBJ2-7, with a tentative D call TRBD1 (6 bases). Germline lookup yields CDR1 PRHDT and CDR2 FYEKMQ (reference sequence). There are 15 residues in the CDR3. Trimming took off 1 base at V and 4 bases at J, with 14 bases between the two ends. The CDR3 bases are TGTGCCAGCAGCTTAGCGGCCTTAAGGGGGTACGAGCAGTACTTC. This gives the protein CASSLAALRGYEQYF.

In nucleotides, the CDR3 is TGTGCCAGCAGCTCTAACGTGGGCCGCTCCTATAATTCACCCCTCCACTTT. Amino acid sequence: CASSSNVGRSYNSPLHF. The J gene is TRBJ1-6, the V gene TRBV7-9, with D unclear. The germline V gene encodes CDR1 SEHNR and CDR2 FQNEAQ (reference sequence). The V end was cut by 4 bases, the J end by 0 bases, with 13 bases between. This CDR3 comprises 17 residues.

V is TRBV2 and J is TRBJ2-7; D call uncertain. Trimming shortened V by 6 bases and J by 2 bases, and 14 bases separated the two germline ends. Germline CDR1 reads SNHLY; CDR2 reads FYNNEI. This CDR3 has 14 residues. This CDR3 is CASRKLYSTYEQYF. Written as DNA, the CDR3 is TGTGCCAGCAGGAAACTATATAGTACCTACGAGCAGTACTTC. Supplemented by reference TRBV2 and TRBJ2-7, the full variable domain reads EPEVTQTPSHQVTQMGQEVILRCVPISNHLYFYWYRQILGQKVEFLVSFYNNEISEKSEIFDDQFSVERPDGSNFTLKIRSTKLEDSAMYFCASRKLYSTYEQYFGPGTRLTVT.

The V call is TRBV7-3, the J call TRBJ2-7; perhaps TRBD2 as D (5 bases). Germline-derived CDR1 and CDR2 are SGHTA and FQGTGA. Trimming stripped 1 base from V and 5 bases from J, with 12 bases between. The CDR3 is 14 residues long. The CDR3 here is CASSLIGWRHEQYF. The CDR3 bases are TGTGCCAGCAGCTTAATAGGGTGGAGGCACGAGCAGTACTTC.

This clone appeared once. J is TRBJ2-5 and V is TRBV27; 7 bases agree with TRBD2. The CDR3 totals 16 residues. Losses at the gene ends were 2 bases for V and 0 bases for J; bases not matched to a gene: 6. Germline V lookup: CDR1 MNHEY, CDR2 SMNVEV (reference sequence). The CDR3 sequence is CASSLDGSGYQETQYF. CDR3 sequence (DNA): TGTGCCAGCAGTTTAGATGGTAGCGGGTACCAAGAGACCCAGTACTTC.

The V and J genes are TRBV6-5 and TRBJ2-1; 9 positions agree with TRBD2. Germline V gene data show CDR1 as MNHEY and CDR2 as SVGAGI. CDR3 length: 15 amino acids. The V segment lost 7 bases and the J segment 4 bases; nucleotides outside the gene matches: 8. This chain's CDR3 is CASKRSGSPYNEQFF. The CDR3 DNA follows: TGTGCCAGCAAACGTAGCGGGAGCCCATACAATGAGCAGTTCTTC.

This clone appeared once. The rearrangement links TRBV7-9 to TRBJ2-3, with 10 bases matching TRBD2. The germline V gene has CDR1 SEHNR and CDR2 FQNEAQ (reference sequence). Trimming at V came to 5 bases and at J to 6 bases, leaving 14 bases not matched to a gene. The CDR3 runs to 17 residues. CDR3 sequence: CASSKTIGAGGFDTQYF. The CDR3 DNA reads TGTGCCAGCAGCAAAACAATCGGAGCGGGAGGGTTCGATACGCAGTATTTT.

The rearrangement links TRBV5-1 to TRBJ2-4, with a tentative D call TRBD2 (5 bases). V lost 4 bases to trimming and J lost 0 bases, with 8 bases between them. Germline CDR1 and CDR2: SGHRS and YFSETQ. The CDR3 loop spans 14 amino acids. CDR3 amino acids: CASSDGLAKNIQYF. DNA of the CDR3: TGCGCCAGCAGCGACGGACTAGCCAAAAACATTCAGTACTTC.

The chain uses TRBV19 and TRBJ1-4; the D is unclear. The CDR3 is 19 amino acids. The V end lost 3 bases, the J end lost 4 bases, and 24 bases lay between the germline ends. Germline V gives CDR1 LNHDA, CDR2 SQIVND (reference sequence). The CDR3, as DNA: TGTGCCAGTAGTATGATTCATCGGAGATCAAGCGGAAGTAATGAAAAACTGTTTTTT. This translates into CASSMIHRRSSGSNEKLFF.

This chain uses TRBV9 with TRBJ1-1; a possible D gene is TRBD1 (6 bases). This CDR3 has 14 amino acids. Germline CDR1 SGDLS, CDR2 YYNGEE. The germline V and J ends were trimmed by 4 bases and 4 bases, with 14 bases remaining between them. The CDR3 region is CASSSSGGATEAFF. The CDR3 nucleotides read TGTGCCAGCAGCTCCAGTGGGGGGGCCACTGAAGCTTTCTTT.